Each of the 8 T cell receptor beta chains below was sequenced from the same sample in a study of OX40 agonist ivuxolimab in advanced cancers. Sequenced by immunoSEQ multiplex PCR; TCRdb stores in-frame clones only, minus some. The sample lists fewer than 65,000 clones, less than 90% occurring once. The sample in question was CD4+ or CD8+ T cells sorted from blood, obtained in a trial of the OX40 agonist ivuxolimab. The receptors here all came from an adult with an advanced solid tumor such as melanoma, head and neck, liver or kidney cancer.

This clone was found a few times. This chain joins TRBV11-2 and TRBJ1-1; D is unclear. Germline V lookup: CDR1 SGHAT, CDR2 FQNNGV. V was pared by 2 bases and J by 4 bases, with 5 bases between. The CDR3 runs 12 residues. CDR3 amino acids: CASSLISTEAFF. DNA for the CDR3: TGTGCCAGCAGCTTAATATCCACTGAAGCTTTCTTT.

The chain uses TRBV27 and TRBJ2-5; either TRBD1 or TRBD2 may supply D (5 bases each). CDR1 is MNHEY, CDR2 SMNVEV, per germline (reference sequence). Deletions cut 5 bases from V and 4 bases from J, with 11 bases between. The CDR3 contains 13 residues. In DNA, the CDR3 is TGTGCCAGCAGTCCTCACGGGACAGAGACCCAGTACTTC. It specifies CASSPHGTETQYF.

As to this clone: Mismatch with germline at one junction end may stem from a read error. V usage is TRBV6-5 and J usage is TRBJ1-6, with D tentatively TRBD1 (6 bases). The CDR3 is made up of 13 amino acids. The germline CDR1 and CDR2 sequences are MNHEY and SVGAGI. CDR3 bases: TGTGCCAGCAGTAACTCAGGGGATTCACCCCTCCACTTT. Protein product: CASSNSGDSPLHF.

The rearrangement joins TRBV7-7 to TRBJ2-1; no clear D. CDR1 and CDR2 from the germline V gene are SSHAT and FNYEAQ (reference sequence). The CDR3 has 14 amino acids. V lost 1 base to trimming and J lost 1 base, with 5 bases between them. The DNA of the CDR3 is TGTGCCAGCAGCTTAGGGGTTTCCTACAATGAGCAGTTCTTC. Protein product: CASSLGVSYNEQFF. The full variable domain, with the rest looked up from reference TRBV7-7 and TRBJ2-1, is GAGVSQSPRYKVTKRGQDVTLRCDPISSHATLYWYQQALGQGPEFLTYFNYEAQPDKSGLPSDRFSAERPEGSISTLTIQRTEQRDSAMYRCASSLGVSYNEQFFGPGTRLTVL.

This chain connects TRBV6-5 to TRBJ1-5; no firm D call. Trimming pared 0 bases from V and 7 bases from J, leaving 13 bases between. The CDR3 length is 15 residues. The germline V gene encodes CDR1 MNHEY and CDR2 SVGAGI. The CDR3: CASSYSGSDRQPQHF. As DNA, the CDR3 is TGTGCCAGCAGTTACTCTGGCTCAGATCGACAGCCCCAGCATTTT.

In nucleotides, the CDR3 is TGCGCCAGCAGCTTCGGGGGCCCCGTCCAAGGGTATGTAGCTTTCTTT. Residues: CASSFGGPVQGYVAFF. The chain is built from TRBV5-1 and TRBJ1-1; tentatively, D is TRBD1 (6 bases). From germline, CDR1 is SGHRS and CDR2 YFSETQ. The CDR3 has 16 residues. Deletions cut 2 bases from V and 10 bases from J, with 24 bases between. Variable domain in full (rest from reference TRBV5-1 and TRBJ1-1): KAGVTQTPRYLIKTRGQQVTLSCSPISGHRSVSWYQQTPGQGLQFLFEYFSETQRNKGNFPGRFSGRQFSNSRSEMNVSTLELGDSALYLCASSFGGPVQGYVAFFGQGTRLTVV.

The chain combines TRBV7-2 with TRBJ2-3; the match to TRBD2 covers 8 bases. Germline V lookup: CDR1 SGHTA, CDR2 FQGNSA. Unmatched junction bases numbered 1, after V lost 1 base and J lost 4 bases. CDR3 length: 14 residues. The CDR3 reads CASSLVAGSDTQYF. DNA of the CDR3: TGTGCCAGCAGCTTAGTAGCGGGGTCAGATACGCAGTATTTT.

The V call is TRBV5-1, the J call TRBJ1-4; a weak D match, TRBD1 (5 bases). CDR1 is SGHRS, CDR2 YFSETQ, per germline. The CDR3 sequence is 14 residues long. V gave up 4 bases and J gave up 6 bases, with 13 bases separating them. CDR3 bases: TGCGCCAGCAGCCCTGGGACCGGTGATGAAAAACTGTTTTTT. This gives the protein CASSPGTGDEKLFF. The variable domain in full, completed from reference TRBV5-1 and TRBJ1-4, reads KAGVTQTPRYLIKTRGQQVTLSCSPISGHRSVSWYQQTPGQGLQFLFEYFSETQRNKGNFPGRFSGRQFSNSRSEMNVSTLELGDSALYLCASSPGTGDEKLFFGSGTQLSVL.